This TCR beta chain is from a study of blood T cell repertoires in COVID-19. V shed 9 bases and J 3 bases; nucleotides not matched to a gene: 8. Germline V lookup: CDR1 LNHDA, CDR2 SQIVND (reference sequence). This CDR3 comprises 13 residues. TCRdb's table, derived via immunoSEQ multiplex PCR, lists solely in-frame clones and lacks some. The table shows about 300,000 clones, with 70% to 90% occurring only once. The receptor was derived from a man between 25 and 39 years old who had recovered from COVID-19. The chain carries TRBV19 and TRBJ2-7; TRBD1 matches at 7 bases. Sequencing was carried out using PBMCs or T cells enriched from blood (not recorded which). CDR3 protein: CASRKTGNYEQYF. DNA of the CDR3: TGTGCCAGCAGAAAGACAGGGAACTACGAGCAGTACTTC.